The 14 T cell receptor beta chains listed next were all sequenced from one sample in a study of blood T cell repertoires in COVID-19 (dated by TCRdb to about 2020). Libraries were constructed by the immunoSEQ multiplex PCR assay. TCRdb carries this immuneACCESS record with in-frame sequences only. Its versions omit some clonotypes, under half of them owing to an unresolved V gene in the studies checked, with the rest unexplained. The sample data list approximately 110,000 clones, and around 76% of these were observed just once. Around 19% of the sample goes to the ten largest clones. Source material: peripheral blood. These receptors all come from a woman between 65 and 79 years old with acute or convalescent COVID-19.

The gene calls are TRBV12-3 or TRBV12-4 and TRBJ1-6, with 9 positions matching TRBD1. The CDR3 has 13 amino acids. The V and J ends lost 4 bases and 13 bases, in that order; junction bases with no gene match: 5. The CDR3 loop is CASSSRDRAPLHF. DNA of the CDR3: TGTGCCAGCAGTTCCCGGGACAGGGCTCCCCTCCACTTT.

The gene calls are TRBV5-4 and TRBJ1-2; TRBD1 might be the D (5 bases). Germline V gives CDR1 SGHNT, CDR2 YYREEE (reference sequence). The V gene lost 5 bases and the J gene lost 9 bases, with 29 bases spanning the gap. The length of the CDR3 is 17 residues. The CDR3 DNA reads as TGTGCCAGCAGTTTCCCACGGGCGGACAAATGGGGATCAAGCTACACCTTC. Translating it yields CASSFPRADKWGSSYTF.

The V call is TRBV30, the J call TRBJ2-2, with 12 bases aligning to TRBD1. This CDR3 comprises 15 residues. The germline V gene has CDR1 GTSNPN and CDR2 SVGIG (reference sequence). The V segment lost 3 bases and the J segment 7 bases; nucleotides outside the gene matches: 6. CDR3 sequence: CAWSRDRGRGGELFF. As DNA, the CDR3 is TGTGCCTGGAGCCGGGACAGGGGGCGAGGCGGGGAGCTGTTTTTT. The full variable domain, completed using reference TRBV30 and TRBJ2-2, is SQTIHQWPATLVQPVGSPLSLECTVEGTSNPNLYWYRQAAGRGLQLLFYSVGIGQISSEVPQNLSASRPQDRQFILSSKKLLLSDSGFYLCAWSRDRGRGGELFFGEGSRLTVL.

The CDR3 spells CASSPRLAGAGGTDTQYF. Written as DNA, the CDR3 is TGCGCCAGCAGCCCCCGACTAGCGGGGGCTGGGGGCACAGATACGCAGTATTTT. The chain carries TRBV5-1 and TRBJ2-3; 12 bases are a match to TRBD2. In germline, CDR1 is SGHRS, CDR2 YFSETQ. Germline trimming cut 4 bases from V and 1 base from J; bases unmatched to any gene: 10. CDR3 length: 18 amino acids. Filled out from reference TRBV5-1 and TRBJ2-3, the complete variable domain reads KAGVTQTPRYLIKTRGQQVTLSCSPISGHRSVSWYQQTPGQGLQFLFEYFSETQRNKGNFPGRFSGRQFSNSRSEMNVSTLELGDSALYLCASSPRLAGAGGTDTQYFGPGTRLTVL.

The V and J genes are TRBV6-5 and TRBJ2-3; D unclear. Germline CDR1 is MNHEY and CDR2 is SVGAGI. This CDR3 is 15 amino acids long. Deletions cut 2 bases from V and 4 bases from J, with 13 bases between. The CDR3 sequence: CASSYVGVSADTQYF. The CDR3 DNA is TGTGCCAGCAGTTACGTTGGTGTTTCGGCAGATACGCAGTATTTT.

This clone was seen ten or more times. The chain employs TRBV11-2 and TRBJ1-6; tentative D call: TRBD1 (6 bases). V lost 2 bases and J lost 10, with 12 bases in between. Germline V gives CDR1 SGHAT, CDR2 FQNNGV. The CDR3 is 14 amino acids. CDR3 amino acids: CASSLIGGWSPLHF. CDR3 nucleotides: TGTGCCAGCAGCTTAATAGGGGGTTGGTCACCCCTCCACTTT.

The chain uses TRBV30 and TRBJ2-7, with D possibly being TRBD2 (5 bases). This CDR3 contains 12 residues. Germline CDR1 is GTSNPN and CDR2 is SVGIG (reference sequence). V lost 3 bases, J lost 7 bases, and 13 bases lay in between. This CDR3 is CAWSRGTGEQYF. CDR3 coding DNA: TGTGCCTGGAGCCGAGGAACGGGGGAGCAGTACTTC. Based on the CDR3 plus reference TRBV30 and TRBJ2-7, the full variable domain is SQTIHQWPATLVQPVGSPLSLECTVEGTSNPNLYWYRQAAGRGLQLLFYSVGIGQISSEVPQNLSASRPQDRQFILSSKKLLLSDSGFYLCAWSRGTGEQYFGPGTRLTVT.

The chain employs TRBV19 and TRBJ1-2; TRBD1 aligns across 8 bases. CDR3 length: 15 residues. V shed 6 bases, J shed 4 bases, and the junction held 10 bases outside the gene matches. Per germline, CDR1 LNHDA and CDR2 SQIVND (reference sequence). The CDR3 loop reads CASSDQGALGYGYTF. The CDR3, as DNA: TGTGCCAGTAGCGACCAGGGGGCTTTGGGCTATGGCTACACCTTC.

The rearrangement uses TRBV7-6 and TRBJ1-5; maybe TRBD1 (5 bases). Per the germline V gene, CDR1 is SGHVS and CDR2 is FNYEAQ. The CDR3 loop spans 15 amino acids. Trimming removed 2 bases at V and 7 bases at J, with 15 bases between. CDR3 DNA: TGTGCCAGCAGCTTATTACCACAGGCAGAGCAGCCCCAGCATTTT. It specifies CASSLLPQAEQPQHF.

V gene TRBV10-3 combines with J gene TRBJ2-3; tentatively, D is TRBD1 (6 bases). V was pared by 8 bases and J by 2 bases, with 8 bases between. The CDR3 consists of 12 residues. The germline V gene encodes CDR1 ENHRY and CDR2 SYGVKD. CDR3 nucleotides: TGTGCCATCGGGGGCCTCACAGATACGCAGTATTTT. This codes for CAIGGLTDTQYF.

The chain joins TRBV5-4 to TRBJ2-1, with 9 bases matching TRBD1. Losses at the gene ends were 1 base for V and 8 bases for J; bases not matched to a gene: 4. In germline, CDR1 is SGHNT, CDR2 YYREEE (reference sequence). CDR3 size: 14 residues. The CDR3 sequence is CASSLIQGADEQFF. The CDR3 nucleotides are TGTGCCAGCAGCTTGATACAGGGGGCTGATGAGCAGTTCTTC.

The table lists this clone with a count of one. The chain carries TRBV11-2 and TRBJ2-2; 9 bases are shared with TRBD2. Germline trimming cut 1 base from V and 3 bases from J; bases unmatched to any gene: 6. Germline CDR1 is SGHAT and CDR2 is FQNNGV. The CDR3 consists of 17 residues. For the CDR3, the DNA is TGTGCCAGCAGCTTAGTTAGCAGCGGGGGGTACACCGGGGAGCTGTTTTTT. It specifies CASSLVSSGGYTGELFF.

The chain is built from TRBV5-1 and TRBJ2-1; 7 nucleotides line up with TRBD1. Trimming removed 2 bases from V and 4 bases from J; junction bases left unmatched: 6. The germline V gene has CDR1 SGHRS and CDR2 YFSETQ. The CDR3 runs 15 residues. The CDR3 DNA reads as TGCGCCAGCAGCTTAGAACAGGGGAAATACAATGAGCAGTTCTTC. It specifies CASSLEQGKYNEQFF.

The J gene is TRBJ1-1, the V gene TRBV5-1, with a tentative D call TRBD1 (5 bases). The CDR3 loop spans 14 amino acids. Trimming stripped 4 bases from V and 3 bases from J, with 13 bases between. CDR1 and CDR2 from the germline V gene are SGHRS and YFSETQ. The CDR3 loop reads CASSAFPGDTEAFF. Written as DNA, the CDR3 is TGCGCCAGCAGCGCGTTTCCGGGGGACACTGAAGCTTTCTTT.